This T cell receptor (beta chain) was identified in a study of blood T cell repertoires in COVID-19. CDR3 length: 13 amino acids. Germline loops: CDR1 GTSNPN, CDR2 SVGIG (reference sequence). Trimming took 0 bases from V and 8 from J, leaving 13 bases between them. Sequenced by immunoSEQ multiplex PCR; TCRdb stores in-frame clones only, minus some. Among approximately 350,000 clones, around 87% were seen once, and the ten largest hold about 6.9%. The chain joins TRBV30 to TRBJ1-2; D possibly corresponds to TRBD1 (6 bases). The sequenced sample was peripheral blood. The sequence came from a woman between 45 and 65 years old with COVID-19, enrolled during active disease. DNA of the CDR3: TGTGCCTGGAGTGTAAGGCAGGGGCGAGGCTACACCTTC. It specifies CAWSVRQGRGYTF.